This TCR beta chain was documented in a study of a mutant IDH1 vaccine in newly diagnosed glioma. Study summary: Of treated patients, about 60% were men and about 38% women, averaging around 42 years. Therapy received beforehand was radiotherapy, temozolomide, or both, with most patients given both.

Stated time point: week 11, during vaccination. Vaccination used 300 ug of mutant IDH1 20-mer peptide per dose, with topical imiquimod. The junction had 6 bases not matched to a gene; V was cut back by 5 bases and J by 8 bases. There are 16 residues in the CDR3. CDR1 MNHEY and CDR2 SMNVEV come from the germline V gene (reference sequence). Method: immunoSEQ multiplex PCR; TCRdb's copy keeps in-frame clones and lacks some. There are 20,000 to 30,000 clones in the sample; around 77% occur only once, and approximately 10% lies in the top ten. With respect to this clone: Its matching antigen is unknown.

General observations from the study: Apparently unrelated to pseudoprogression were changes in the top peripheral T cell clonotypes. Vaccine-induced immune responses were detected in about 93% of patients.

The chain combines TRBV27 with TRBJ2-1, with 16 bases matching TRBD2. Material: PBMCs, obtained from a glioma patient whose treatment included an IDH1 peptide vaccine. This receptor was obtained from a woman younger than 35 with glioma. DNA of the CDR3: TGTGCCAGCAGTCCCCAGGGACTAGCGGGAGGGCATGAGCAGTTCTTC. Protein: CASSPQGLAGGHEQFF.